The 5 T cell receptor beta chains below all came from one sample that was sequenced in a study of shared clonotypes between healthy human individuals. Some clones are missing from TCRdb's copy, which holds only in-frame ones; the method was immunoSEQ multiplex PCR. The data hold roughly 1,100,000 clones, with 65% to 80% observed a single time. The sequenced sample consisted of memory CD4+ T cells sorted from blood. The sample's subset: CD45RA-negative fraction. Receptor source: a man between 18 and 29 years old in good health.

The CDR3 protein is CASSYSWTANTEAFF. The CDR3 DNA sequence: TGTGCCAGCAGTTACTCGTGGACAGCGAACACTGAAGCTTTCTTT. V usage is TRBV6-6 and J usage is TRBJ1-1, with a possible D match to TRBD1 (6 bases). The CDR3 consists of 15 residues. The V end was cut by 0 bases, the J end by 1 base, with 9 bases between. From germline, CDR1 is MNHNY and CDR2 SVGAGI (reference sequence).

This clone was counted only a few times. This same CDR3 is encoded by further DNA sequences in the sample. This chain joins TRBV18 and TRBJ2-5; D unresolved. The length of the CDR3 is 13 residues. Germline CDR1 reads KGHSH; CDR2 reads LQKENI. Trimming removed 2 bases at V and 2 bases at J, with 6 bases between. The CDR3 nucleotides are TGTGCCAGCTCACCAAGGGATCAAGAGACCCAGTACTTC. Protein product: CASSPRDQETQYF.

This sequence joins TRBV5-6 and TRBJ2-5, with D possibly matching TRBD2 (6 bases). The ends were cut back, 2 bases at V and 2 bases at J, with 13 bases in the middle. The CDR3 covers 15 residues. Germline CDR1 SGHDT, CDR2 YYEEEE. CDR3 in amino acids: CASSFLGGFQETQYF. The CDR3 region has the DNA TGTGCCAGCAGCTTTTTGGGAGGTTTTCAAGAGACCCAGTACTTC.

The genes are TRBV18 and TRBJ1-1; D is unclear. There are 15 residues in the CDR3. Germline loops: CDR1 KGHSH, CDR2 LQKENI. The germline V and J ends were trimmed by 1 base and 4 bases, with 13 bases remaining between them. CDR3 bases: TGTGCCAGCTCACCACAAACCGGGGTAGGCACTGAAGCTTTCTTT. It yields the protein CASSPQTGVGTEAFF. The full variable domain, in which reference TRBV18 and TRBJ1-1 provide the parts outside the CDR3, is NAGVMQNPRHLVRRRGQEARLRCSPMKGHSHVYWYRQLPEEGLKFMVYLQKENIIDESGMPKERFSAEFPKEGPSILRIQQVVRGDSAAYFCASSPQTGVGTEAFFGQGTRLTVV.

The CDR3 spells CASTQGTGGLETQYF. The CDR3 nucleotides read TGTGCCAGTACCCAAGGGACAGGGGGCCTTGAGACCCAGTACTTC. The gene calls are TRBV19 and TRBJ2-5; 12 nucleotides line up with TRBD1. Germline V gene data show CDR1 as LNHDA and CDR2 as SQIVND (reference sequence). The ends lost 7 bases at V and 5 bases at J; junction bases unmatched: 8. The CDR3 runs to 15 residues.